These 24 T cell receptor beta chains originate from one sample sequenced in a study of identical twins. TCRdb re-derived calls from the 5' RACE reads in MiXCR, one entry per CDR3 protein. This sample has around 1.7 million distinct CDR3 sequences, with more than 30% found just once. Sequenced: cord blood. The receptor source for this set is a newborn girl in good health.

This clonotype occurred a few times. This chain uses TRBV7-2 with TRBJ2-3; 12 nucleotides agree with TRBD2. This CDR3 has 15 residues. Germline trimming cut 4 bases from V and 4 bases from J; bases unmatched to any gene: 3. CDR1 is SGHTA, CDR2 FQGNSA, per germline. The CDR3 DNA is TGTGCCAGCAGCTGGGGACTAGCGGGCCCAGATACGCAGTATTTT. Its translation: CASSWGLAGPDTQYF.

The J gene is TRBJ1-2, the V gene TRBV27; D ambiguous. CDR1 is MNHEY and CDR2 is SMNVEV in the germline V gene (reference sequence). Trimming took off 6 bases at V and 4 bases at J, with 18 bases between the two ends. The CDR3 is made up of 15 amino acids. As DNA, the CDR3 is TGTGCCAGCAGGCGTGGCTTCACCCCCTTCTATGGCTACACCTTC. It codes for CASRRGFTPFYGYTF.

This clonotype was observed many times. This rearrangement joins TRBV20-1 to TRBJ2-1, with D hard to call. Germline CDR1 DFQATT, CDR2 SNEGSKA (reference sequence). V was cut by 2 bases and J by 2 bases, with 4 bases left in between. The CDR3 is 12 amino acids. The DNA for the CDR3 is TGCAGTGCTAGAACTACCTACAATGAGCAGTTCTTC. As protein: CSARTTYNEQFF.

The V call is TRBV7-9, the J call TRBJ2-3; TRBD2 is a possible D gene (6 bases). Between the trimmed V and J ends, which lost 8 bases and 0 bases, there was a span of 18 bases. This CDR3 spans 16 amino acids. Germline CDR1 reads SEHNR; CDR2 reads FQNEAQ (reference sequence). Here the CDR3 reads CASRSRAGTSTDTQYF. The CDR3 nucleotides are TGTGCCAGCCGGAGCCGGGCGGGGACTAGCACAGATACGCAGTATTTT.

The chain uses TRBV19 and TRBJ1-5; D ambiguous. The CDR3 runs to 12 residues. V was trimmed by 3 bases and J by 5 bases, leaving 5 bases between them. Germline CDR1 is LNHDA and CDR2 is SQIVND (reference sequence). CDR3 in DNA: TGTGCCAGTAGTATGATCGATCAGCCCCAGCATTTT. This codes for CASSMIDQPQHF.

The table lists this clonotype with a few counts. This chain links TRBV20-1 with TRBJ2-1, with 10 bases matching TRBD2. V lost 3 bases to trimming and J lost 7 bases; unmatched junction nucleotides: 9. This CDR3 is 15 amino acids long. CDR1 DFQATT and CDR2 SNEGSKA come from the germline V gene (reference sequence). This CDR3 is CSARPGLARGNEQFF. In DNA, the CDR3 is TGCAGTGCTAGGCCGGGACTAGCGAGGGGGAATGAGCAGTTCTTC.

The chain links TRBV25-1 to TRBJ2-1, with 9 bases aligning to TRBD2. The CDR3 runs 18 residues. Germline values: CDR1 MGHDK, CDR2 SYGVNS. V gave up 2 bases and J gave up 0 bases; unmatched junction bases: 8. CDR3 residues: CASSEALASGVSYNEQFF. CDR3 in DNA: TGTGCCAGCAGTGAAGCCTTGGCTAGCGGGGTCTCCTACAATGAGCAGTTCTTC.

V and J are TRBV27 and TRBJ1-6; 10 bases fit TRBD1. The CDR3 sequence is 17 residues long. V shed 2 bases and J 0 bases; nucleotides not matched to a gene: 1. Germline CDR1 is MNHEY and CDR2 is SMNVEV (reference sequence). CDR3 in amino acids: CASSLRTGGSYNSPLHF. The CDR3 bases are TGTGCCAGCAGTTTAAGGACAGGGGGCTCCTATAATTCACCCCTCCACTTT.

This clonotype was detected only a few times. The CDR3 coding sequence is TGTGCCAGCAGCCAAGGTCCGAAAGAGACCCAGTACTTC. This gives the protein CASSQGPKETQYF. This chain joins TRBV4-2 and TRBJ2-5; no definite D call. The V end was cut by 1 base, the J end by 3 bases, with 6 bases between. The CDR3 is 13 amino acids. Germline values: CDR1 LGHNA, CDR2 YNFKEQ.

This clonotype showed up just a few times. The V call is TRBV28, the J call TRBJ1-1; 8 bases are shared with TRBD1. V gave up 8 bases and J gave up 5 bases; unmatched junction bases: 7. Per germline, CDR1 MDHEN and CDR2 SYDVKM. The CDR3 spans 13 residues. CDR3 DNA: TGTGCCAGCTTCCAGGGGGCCGGGACTGAAGCTTTCTTT. Its translation is CASFQGAGTEAFF.

The chain combines TRBV20-1 with TRBJ1-6, with 8 bases matching TRBD1. Germline values: CDR1 DFQATT, CDR2 SNEGSKA (reference sequence). V shed 5 bases, J shed 8 bases, and the junction held 5 bases outside the gene matches. This CDR3 is built from 13 residues. This CDR3 reads CSAYQGADSPLHF. CDR3 sequence (DNA): TGCAGTGCTTATCAGGGGGCTGATTCACCCCTCCACTTT.

The rearrangement uses TRBV24-1 and TRBJ1-1, with 9 bases that match TRBD1. The CDR3 runs 15 residues. V gave up 4 bases and J gave up 6 bases; unmatched junction bases: 8. In germline, CDR1 is KGHDR, CDR2 SFDVKD. The CDR3 protein is CATSDPGTGRAEAFF. The CDR3 DNA reads as TGTGCCACCAGTGACCCCGGGACAGGGCGCGCTGAAGCTTTCTTT.

This clonotype occurred many times. CDR3 DNA sequence: TGTGCCAGCAGCCAAGAGGGCCGGACCACAGATACGCAGTATTTT. Its protein is CASSQEGRTTDTQYF. The chain links TRBV4-2 to TRBJ2-3; no clear D gene. CDR1 LGHNA and CDR2 YNFKEQ come from the germline V gene. The CDR3 runs 15 residues. Trimming stripped 0 bases from V and 2 bases from J, with 9 bases between.

J is TRBJ1-3 and V is TRBV20-1; no clear D gene. CDR3 size: 13 residues. The V gene lost 7 bases and the J gene lost 4 bases, with 14 bases spanning the gap. The V gene's germline CDR1 is DFQATT and CDR2 SNEGSKA (reference sequence). DNA of the CDR3: TGCAGTGGGAAAAAACACCAGGGAAACACCATATATTTT. This sequence encodes CSGKKHQGNTIYF.

This chain connects TRBV27 to TRBJ1-1, with no clear D. V lost 6 bases to trimming and J lost 6 bases, with 8 bases between them. The germline CDR1 and CDR2 sequences are MNHEY and SMNVEV (reference sequence). This CDR3 spans 11 amino acids. The CDR3 loop reads CASRPRAEAFF. The CDR3 DNA sequence: TGTGCCAGCAGACCACGGGCTGAAGCTTTCTTT.

The V gene is TRBV29-1, the J gene TRBJ2-5; D gene ambiguous. Trimming left V 5 bases short and J 11 bases short, with 15 bases between. This CDR3 region has 11 residues. Germline V gene sequence: CDR1 SQVTM, CDR2 ANQGSEA. CDR3 sequence (DNA): TGCAGCGTTTGGGGTGGCAATGAGCAGTACTTC. It translates to CSVWGGNEQYF.

This rearrangement joins TRBV5-6 to TRBJ2-3; D possibly corresponds to TRBD2 (5 bases). Per germline, CDR1 SGHDT and CDR2 YYEEEE. V was shortened by 4 bases and J by 0 bases, with 18 bases between the two germline ends. The CDR3 has 17 amino acids. The CDR3 spells CASSPDRGPPSTDTQYF. In nucleotides, the CDR3 is TGTGCCAGCAGCCCGGATCGGGGTCCCCCTAGCACAGATACGCAGTATTTT.

As regards this clonotype: An end of the junction differs from the germline gene, which may be a read error. J is TRBJ2-1 and V is TRBV27; TRBD2 agrees at 8 bases. The CDR3 covers 14 residues. Per germline, CDR1 MNHEY and CDR2 SMNVEV (reference sequence). The CDR3 nucleotides are TGTGCCAGCCGGGTCGGACTAGCCTACATTGAGCAGTTCTTC. Its protein is CASRVGLAYIEQFF.

This chain links TRBV20-1 with TRBJ2-1; TRBD2 might be the D (6 bases). This CDR3 region has 15 residues. Germline V gene sequence: CDR1 DFQATT, CDR2 SNEGSKA (reference sequence). V was pared by 0 bases and J by 4 bases, with 13 bases between. CDR3 region: CSARDQLAPYNEQFF. In DNA, the CDR3 is TGCAGTGCTAGAGATCAGCTAGCGCCTTACAATGAGCAGTTCTTC.

This clonotype was seen repeatedly, ten times or more. The V call is TRBV3-1, the J call TRBJ2-7; the D is unclear. Trimming cost V 3 bases and J 2 bases, with 2 bases left between them. Germline CDR1 LGHDT, CDR2 YNNKEL (reference sequence). CDR3 length equals 11 residues. The CDR3: CASSHAYEQYF. The CDR3 DNA sequence: TGTGCCAGCAGCCACGCCTACGAGCAGTACTTC.

This clonotype was detected a few times. The chain couples TRBV2 to TRBJ1-6; D gene uncertain. CDR1 is SNHLY and CDR2 is FYNNEI in the germline V gene. The CDR3 has 16 amino acids. V was cut by 2 bases and J by 3 bases, with 11 bases left in between. DNA for the CDR3: TGTGCCAGCAGTGAAAAGGACCCTATCTATAATTCACCCCTCCACTTT. Protein: CASSEKDPIYNSPLHF.

The chain joins TRBV10-3 to TRBJ2-1, with a weak D call TRBD2 (6 bases). The J call is in doubt because the DNA end fits TRBJ2-7 better. From germline, CDR1 is ENHRY and CDR2 SYGVKD. The CDR3 is made up of 17 amino acids. Written as DNA, the CDR3 is TGTGCCATCAGTGAGTGGGGGGACTCTTTCTCCTACAATGAGCAGTACTTC. This encodes CAISEWGDSFSYNEQYF.

The chain employs TRBV24-1 and TRBJ2-3; no clear D gene. Germline assignment: CDR1 KGHDR and CDR2 SFDVKD. V shed 4 bases and J shed 10 bases, with 11 bases lying between them. This CDR3 has 12 amino acids. The CDR3 nucleotides read TGTGCCACCAGTGAGGGTAGTTTGGCGCAGTATTTT. It is translated as CATSEGSLAQYF.

The genes are TRBV4-2 and TRBJ1-4; no clear D. This CDR3 has 14 amino acids. V was cut by 0 bases and J by 8 bases, with 10 bases left in between. Germline V gene sequence: CDR1 LGHNA, CDR2 YNFKEQ. CDR3 sequence: CASSQDRSGEKLFF. The CDR3 coding sequence is TGTGCCAGCAGCCAAGATAGATCGGGCGAAAAACTGTTTTTT.